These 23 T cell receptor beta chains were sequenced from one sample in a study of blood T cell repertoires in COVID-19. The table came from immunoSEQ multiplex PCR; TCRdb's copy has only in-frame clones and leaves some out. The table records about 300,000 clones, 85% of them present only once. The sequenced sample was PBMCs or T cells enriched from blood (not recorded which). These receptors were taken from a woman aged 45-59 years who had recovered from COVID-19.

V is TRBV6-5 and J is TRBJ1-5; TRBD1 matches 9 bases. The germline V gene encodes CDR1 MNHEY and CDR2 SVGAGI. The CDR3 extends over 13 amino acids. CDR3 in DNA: TGTGTTAGCCGGACAGGGGAGGGTCAGCCCCAGCATTTT. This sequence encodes CVSRTGEGQPQHF.

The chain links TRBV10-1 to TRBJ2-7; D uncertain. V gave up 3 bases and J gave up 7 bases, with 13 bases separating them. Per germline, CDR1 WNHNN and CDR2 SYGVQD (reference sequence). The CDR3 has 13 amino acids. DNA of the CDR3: TGCGCCAGCAGTGACCCACTGGGCAGGGAGCAGTACTTC. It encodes CASSDPLGREQYF.

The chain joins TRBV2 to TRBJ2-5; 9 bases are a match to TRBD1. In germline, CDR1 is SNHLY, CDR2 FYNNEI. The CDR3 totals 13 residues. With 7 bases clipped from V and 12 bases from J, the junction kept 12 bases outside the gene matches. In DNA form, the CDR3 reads TGTGCCAGCATGGGGACAGGGTTTAGGGTCGAGTACTTC. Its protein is CASMGTGFRVEYF.

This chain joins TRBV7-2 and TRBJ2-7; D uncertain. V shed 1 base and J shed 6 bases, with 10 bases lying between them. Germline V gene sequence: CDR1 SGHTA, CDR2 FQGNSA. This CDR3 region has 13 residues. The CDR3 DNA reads TGTGCCAGCAGCTTAGTGTCTACGGGCGAGCAGTACTTC. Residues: CASSLVSTGEQYF.

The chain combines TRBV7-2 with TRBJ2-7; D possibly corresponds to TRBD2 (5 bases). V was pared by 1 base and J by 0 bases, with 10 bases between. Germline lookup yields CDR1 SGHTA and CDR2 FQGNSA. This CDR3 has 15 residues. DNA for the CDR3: TGTGCCAGCAGCTTAGTATCGGGGTCCTCCTACGAGCAGTACTTC. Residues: CASSLVSGSSYEQYF.

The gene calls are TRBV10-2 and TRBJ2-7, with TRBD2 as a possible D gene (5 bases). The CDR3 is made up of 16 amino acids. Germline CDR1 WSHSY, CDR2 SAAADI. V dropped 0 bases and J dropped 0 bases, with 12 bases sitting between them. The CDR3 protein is CASSESSGSSSYEQYF. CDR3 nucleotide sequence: TGCGCCAGCAGTGAGTCGTCGGGATCCTCCTCCTACGAGCAGTACTTC.

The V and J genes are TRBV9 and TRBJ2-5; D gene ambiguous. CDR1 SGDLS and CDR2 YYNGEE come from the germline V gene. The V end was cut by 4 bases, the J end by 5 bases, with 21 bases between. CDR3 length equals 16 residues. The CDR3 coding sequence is TGTGCCAGCAGCCCTCACCCGACACCCCGACGGGAGACCCAGTACTTC. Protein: CASSPHPTPRRETQYF. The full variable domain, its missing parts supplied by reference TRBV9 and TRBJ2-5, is DSGVTQTPKHLITATGQRVTLRCSPRSGDLSVYWYQQSLDQGLQFLIQYYNGEERAKGNILERFSAQQFPDLHSELNLSSLELGDSALYFCASSPHPTPRRETQYFGPGTRLLVL.

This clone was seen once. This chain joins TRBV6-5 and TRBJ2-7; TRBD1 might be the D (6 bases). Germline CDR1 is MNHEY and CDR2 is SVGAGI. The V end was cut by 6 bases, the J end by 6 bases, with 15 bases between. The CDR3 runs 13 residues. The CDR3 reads CASSSDRDTEQYF. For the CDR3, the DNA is TGTGCCAGCAGCTCAGACCGGGACACCGAGCAGTACTTC.

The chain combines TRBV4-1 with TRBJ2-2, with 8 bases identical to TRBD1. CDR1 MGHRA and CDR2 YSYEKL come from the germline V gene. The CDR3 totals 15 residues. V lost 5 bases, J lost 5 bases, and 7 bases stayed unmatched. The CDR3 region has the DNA TGCGCCAGCAGCGGCTCAGGGGGCCGGACCGGGGAGCTGTTTTTT. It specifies CASSGSGGRTGELFF.

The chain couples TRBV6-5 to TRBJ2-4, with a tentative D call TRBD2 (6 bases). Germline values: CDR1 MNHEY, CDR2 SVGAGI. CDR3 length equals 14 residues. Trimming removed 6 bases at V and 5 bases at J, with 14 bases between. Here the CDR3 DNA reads TGTGCCAGCAGCCCCGGAGGGATCCAAAACATTCAGTACTTC. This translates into CASSPGGIQNIQYF.

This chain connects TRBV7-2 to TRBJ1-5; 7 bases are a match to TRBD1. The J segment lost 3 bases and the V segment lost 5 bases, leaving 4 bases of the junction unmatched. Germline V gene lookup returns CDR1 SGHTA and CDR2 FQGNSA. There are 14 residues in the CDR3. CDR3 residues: CASSRDRANQPQHF. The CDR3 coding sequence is TGTGCCAGCAGCCGCGACAGGGCCAATCAGCCCCAGCATTTT.

The CDR3 nucleotides read TGTGCCAGCAGCCGAAGTGTTACAGGGGGGACTGAAGCTTTCTTT. Encoded protein: CASSRSVTGGTEAFF. The chain carries TRBV3-1 (or the pseudogene TRBV3-2) and TRBJ1-1, with 8 bases matching TRBD1. There are 15 residues in the CDR3. From germline, CDR1 is LGHDT and CDR2 YNNKEL (reference sequence). V lost 4 bases, J lost 5 bases, and 9 bases stayed unmatched.

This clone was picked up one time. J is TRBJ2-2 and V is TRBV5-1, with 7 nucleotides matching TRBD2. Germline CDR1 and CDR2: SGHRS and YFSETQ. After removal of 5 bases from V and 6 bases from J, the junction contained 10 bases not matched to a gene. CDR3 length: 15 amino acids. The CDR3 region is CASRPLAGEAGELFF. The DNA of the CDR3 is TGCGCCAGCAGGCCCCTGGCGGGGGAGGCCGGGGAGCTGTTTTTT.

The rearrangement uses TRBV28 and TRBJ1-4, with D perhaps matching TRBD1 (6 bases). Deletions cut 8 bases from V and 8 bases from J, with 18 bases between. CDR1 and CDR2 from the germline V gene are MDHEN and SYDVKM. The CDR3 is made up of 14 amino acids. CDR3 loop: CASRRDTGGEKLFF. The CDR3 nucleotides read TGTGCCAGCCGACGGGACACCGGGGGGGAAAAACTGTTTTTT.

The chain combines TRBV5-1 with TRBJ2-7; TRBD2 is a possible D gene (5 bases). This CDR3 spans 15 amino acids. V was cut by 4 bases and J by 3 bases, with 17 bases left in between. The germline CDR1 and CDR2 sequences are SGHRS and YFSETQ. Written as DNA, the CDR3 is TGCGCCAGCAGCCAAACTAGGTTTCGCCGCTACGAGCAGTACTTC. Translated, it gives CASSQTRFRRYEQYF.

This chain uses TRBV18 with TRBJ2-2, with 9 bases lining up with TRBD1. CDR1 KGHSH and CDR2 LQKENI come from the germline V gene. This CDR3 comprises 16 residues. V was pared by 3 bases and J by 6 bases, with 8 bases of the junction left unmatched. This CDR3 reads CASSPPGTGHSGELFF. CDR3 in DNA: TGTGCCAGCTCACCGCCCGGGACAGGGCACTCCGGGGAGCTGTTTTTT. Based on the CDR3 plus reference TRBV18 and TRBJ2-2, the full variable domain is NAGVMQNPRHLVRRRGQEARLRCSPMKGHSHVYWYRQLPEEGLKFMVYLQKENIIDESGMPKERFSAEFPKEGPSILRIQQVVRGDSAAYFCASSPPGTGHSGELFFGEGSRLTVL.

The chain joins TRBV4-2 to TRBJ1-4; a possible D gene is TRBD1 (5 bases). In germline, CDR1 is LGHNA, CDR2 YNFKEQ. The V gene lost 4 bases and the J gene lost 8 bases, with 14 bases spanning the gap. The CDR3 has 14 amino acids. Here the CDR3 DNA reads TGTGCCAGCAGCCGGGGAGGGGCGGGAGAAAAACTGTTTTTT. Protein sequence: CASSRGGAGEKLFF.

The DNA of the CDR3 is TGCAGCGTTGAAGATCCCAGGGGCGTTAGGGTGCAGTACTTC. This encodes CSVEDPRGVRVQYF. This rearrangement joins TRBV29-1 to TRBJ2-7; a possible D gene is TRBD1 (6 bases). This CDR3 is built from 14 residues. In germline, CDR1 is SQVTM, CDR2 ANQGSEA. The V and J ends lost 0 bases and 9 bases respectively, with 18 bases between them.

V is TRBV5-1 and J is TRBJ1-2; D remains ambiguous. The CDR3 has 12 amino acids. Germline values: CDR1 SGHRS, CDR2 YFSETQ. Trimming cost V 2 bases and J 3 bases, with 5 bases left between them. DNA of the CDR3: TGCGCCAGCAGCTTCGGGGACTATGGCTACACCTTC. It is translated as CASSFGDYGYTF.

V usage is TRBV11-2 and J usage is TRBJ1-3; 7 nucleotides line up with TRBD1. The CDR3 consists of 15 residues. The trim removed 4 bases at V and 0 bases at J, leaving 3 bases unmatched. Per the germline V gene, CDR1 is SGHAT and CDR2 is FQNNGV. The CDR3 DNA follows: TGTGCCAGCAGCTCGACAGGGATCTCTGGAAACACCATATATTTT. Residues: CASSSTGISGNTIYF.

CDR3 residues: CASSLEGFELNSPLHF. The CDR3 bases are TGTGCCAGCAGTTTGGAGGGATTTGAATTGAATTCACCCCTCCACTTT. The chain recombines TRBV27 with TRBJ1-6; no firm D call. V gave up 3 bases and J gave up 7 bases, with 16 bases separating them. Germline V gene sequence: CDR1 MNHEY, CDR2 SMNVEV (reference sequence). The CDR3 consists of 16 residues.

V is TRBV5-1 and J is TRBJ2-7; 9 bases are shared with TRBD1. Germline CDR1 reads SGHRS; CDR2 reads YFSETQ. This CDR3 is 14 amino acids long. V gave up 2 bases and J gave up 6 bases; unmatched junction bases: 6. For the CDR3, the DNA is TGCGCCAGCAGCTTCCGGGACAGGGTGAGCGAGCAGTACTTC. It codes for CASSFRDRVSEQYF.

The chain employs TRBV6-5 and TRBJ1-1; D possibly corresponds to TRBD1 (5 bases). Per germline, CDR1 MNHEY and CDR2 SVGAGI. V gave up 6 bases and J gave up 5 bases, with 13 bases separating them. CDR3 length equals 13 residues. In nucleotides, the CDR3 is TGTGCCAGCAGCCTTCACAGGCAGACTGAAGCTTTCTTT. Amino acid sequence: CASSLHRQTEAFF.